This TCR beta chain came from a study of blood T cell repertoires in COVID-19. Germline V gives CDR1 WNHNN, CDR2 SYGVQD (reference sequence). The V gene end was trimmed by 6 bases and the J gene end by 0 bases; junction bases not matched to a gene: 6. The CDR3 consists of 17 residues. Sequencing used immunoSEQ multiplex PCR; TCRdb keeps in-frame clones, though not all of them. Of around 340,000 clones listed, 85% to 90% were seen once; the top ten hold about 0.94%. The chain is built from TRBV10-1 and TRBJ2-7, with TRBD2 matching over 15 bases. This TCR was recovered from a woman aged 25-40 years who had been exposed to COVID-19. The sample comprised PBMCs or T cells enriched from blood (not recorded which). In nucleotides, the CDR3 is TGCGCCAGCAGCCCGGGACTAGCGGGAGGCCTCTCCTACGAGCAGTACTTC. It specifies CASSPGLAGGLSYEQYF.